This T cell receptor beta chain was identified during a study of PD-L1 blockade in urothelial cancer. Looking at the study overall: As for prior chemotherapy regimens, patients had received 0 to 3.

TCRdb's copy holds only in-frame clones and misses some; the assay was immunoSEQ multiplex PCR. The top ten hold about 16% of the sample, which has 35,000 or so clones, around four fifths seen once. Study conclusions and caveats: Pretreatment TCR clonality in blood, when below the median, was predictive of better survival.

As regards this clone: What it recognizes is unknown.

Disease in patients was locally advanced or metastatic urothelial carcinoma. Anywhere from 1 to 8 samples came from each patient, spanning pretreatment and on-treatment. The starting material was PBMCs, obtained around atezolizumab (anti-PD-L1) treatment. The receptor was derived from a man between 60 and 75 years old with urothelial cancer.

In DNA form, the CDR3 reads TGTGCCAGCCTAGCGGGGGCCCTTAGGGGGCAGTTCTTC. Translated, it gives CASLAGALRGQFF. This rearrangement joins TRBV2 to TRBJ2-1; 10 nucleotides align to TRBD2. The CDR3 totals 13 residues. V gave up 8 bases and J gave up 12 bases; unmatched junction bases: 10. Germline V CDR1 and CDR2: SNHLY, FYNNEI.